This entry features one TCR beta chain sequence. The sample is drawn from a study of cytomegalovirus exposure and HLA in healthy donors. V was cut by 5 bases and J by 11 bases, with 18 bases left in between. This CDR3 contains 13 residues. Germline V gene sequence: CDR1 MDHEN, CDR2 SYDVKM. With 60 Vbeta and 13 Jbeta primers, the PCR was carried out. Method: immunoSEQ multiplex PCR; TCRdb's copy keeps in-frame clones and lacks some. This table has about 160,000 clones, around 79% appearing once. What was sequenced was PBMCs. The receptor comes from a female donor in good health and CMV-seronegative. The chain employs TRBV28 and TRBJ1-1; D is perhaps TRBD1 (5 bases). The DNA of the CDR3 is TGTGCCAGCAGTCCCGGGGGGACTGGGTGGGCTTTCTTT. This translates into CASSPGGTGWAFF.